One and the same sample provided the 21 T cell receptor beta chains below, sequenced in a study of CD8 T cells in Susac syndrome. Random hexamers primed reverse transcription of about 0.5 to 1 ug RNA. TCRdb recomputed calls from the immunoSEQ multiplex PCR reads with MiXCR, one row per CDR3 protein. The table shows approximately 75,000 distinct CDR3 sequences, with 95% occurring only once. The sequenced sample was CD8+ T cells from PBMCs. These receptors were taken from a human donor in good health.

The chain is built from TRBV2 and TRBJ1-1; D is unclear. This CDR3 has 15 amino acids. Germline loops: CDR1 SNHLY, CDR2 FYNNEI. V was cut by 1 base and J by 5 bases, with 14 bases left in between. The CDR3 nucleotides are TGTGCCAGCAGTGAAGTTGCGGGGATAGGGACTGAAGCTTTCTTT. Translating gives CASSEVAGIGTEAFF. The full variable domain, its missing parts supplied by reference TRBV2 and TRBJ1-1, is EPEVTQTPSHQVTQMGQEVILRCVPISNHLYFYWYRQILGQKVEFLVSFYNNEISEKSEIFDDQFSVERPDGSNFTLKIRSTKLEDSAMYFCASSEVAGIGTEAFFGQGTRLTVV.

The V gene is TRBV3-1, the J gene TRBJ2-1, with 9 positions matching TRBD2. Losses at the gene ends were 4 bases for V and 7 bases for J; bases not matched to a gene: 11. Looked up from germline, CDR1 is LGHDT and CDR2 is YNNKEL (reference sequence). This CDR3 is built from 16 residues. The CDR3, as DNA: TGTGCCAGCAGCCCCAAAACCGCTAGCGGGGCTAATGAGCAGTTCTTC. It encodes CASSPKTASGANEQFF.

The J gene is TRBJ2-7, the V gene TRBV18, with a weak D call TRBD2 (6 bases). Germline values: CDR1 KGHSH, CDR2 LQKENI. The V and J ends lost 4 bases and 5 bases respectively, with 12 bases between them. The CDR3 totals 13 residues. Here the CDR3 DNA reads TGTGCCAGCTCACTTCCGGGACTGGACGAGCAGTACTTC. Translated: CASSLPGLDEQYF.

V is TRBV7-6 and J is TRBJ1-5; 9 bases fit TRBD1. The CDR3 covers 14 residues. CDR1 and CDR2 from the germline V gene are SGHVS and FNYEAQ. J lost 5 bases, V lost 3 bases, and 2 bases had no gene match. CDR3 sequence reads: CASSLGQGHQPQHF. In DNA, the CDR3 is TGTGCCAGCAGCTTGGGACAGGGCCATCAGCCCCAGCATTTT.

V is TRBV7-9 and J is TRBJ2-2; D is perhaps TRBD2 (6 bases). The V gene lost 5 bases and the J gene lost 5 bases, with 21 bases spanning the gap. Per germline, CDR1 SEHNR and CDR2 FQNEAQ (reference sequence). CDR3 length: 17 amino acids. CDR3 sequence reads: CASSPPEGPPRTGELFF. For the CDR3, the DNA is TGTGCCAGCAGCCCACCGGAGGGACCCCCGCGAACCGGGGAGCTGTTTTTT. Full variable domain (outside the CDR3, taken from reference TRBV7-9 and TRBJ2-2): DTGVSQNPRHKITKRGQNVTFRCDPISEHNRLYWYRQTLGQGPEFLTYFQNEAQLEKSRLLSDRFSAERPKGSFSTLEIQRTEQGDSAMYLCASSPPEGPPRTGELFFGEGSRLTVL.

The CDR3 loop reads CASSSPGLAGGPGNEQFF. CDR3 DNA sequence: TGTGCCAGCAGCTCTCCGGGACTAGCGGGGGGTCCGGGCAATGAGCAGTTCTTC. The chain has TRBV7-9 and TRBJ2-1; TRBD2 aligns across 15 bases. CDR1 SEHNR and CDR2 FQNEAQ come from the germline V gene (reference sequence). The CDR3 runs 18 residues. The trim removed 4 bases at V and 6 bases at J, leaving 10 bases unmatched.

The chain uses TRBV5-6 and TRBJ1-1, with a tentative D call TRBD1 (5 bases). The CDR3 consists of 12 residues. V was shortened by 4 bases and J by 6 bases, with 10 bases between the two germline ends. CDR1 is SGHDT, CDR2 YYEEEE, per germline. The CDR3 is CASSAGRSEAFF. CDR3 DNA sequence: TGTGCCAGCAGCGCAGGGAGATCTGAAGCTTTCTTT. The whole variable domain, filled in from reference TRBV5-6 and TRBJ1-1, reads DAGVTQSPTHLIKTRGQQVTLRCSPKSGHDTVSWYQQALGQGPQFIFQYYEEEERQRGNFPDRFSGHQFPNYSSELNVNALLLGDSALYLCASSAGRSEAFFGQGTRLTVV.

This chain uses TRBV3-1 with TRBJ1-2; D might be TRBD1 (6 bases). CDR3 length equals 15 residues. Looked up from germline, CDR1 is LGHDT and CDR2 is YNNKEL (reference sequence). Between the trimmed V and J ends, which lost 0 bases and 7 bases, there was a span of 15 bases. The CDR3 reads CASSQDQGNIFGYTF. CDR3 DNA sequence: TGTGCCAGCAGCCAAGACCAGGGGAATATCTTTGGCTACACCTTC. The full variable domain, rest sourced from reference TRBV3-1 and TRBJ1-2, is DTAVSQTPKYLVTQMGNDKSIKCEQNLGHDTMYWYKQDSKKFLKIMFSYNNKELIINETVPNRFSPKSPDKAHLNLHINSLELGDSAVYFCASSQDQGNIFGYTFGSGTRLTVV.

J is TRBJ2-7 and V is TRBV5-1; no clear D gene. Germline V gene sequence: CDR1 SGHRS, CDR2 YFSETQ. The CDR3 contains 12 residues. Trimming stripped 1 base from V and 3 bases from J, with 5 bases between. In DNA, the CDR3 is TGCGCCAGCAGCTTGAGAAGCTACGAGCAGTACTTC. As protein: CASSLRSYEQYF.

V gene TRBV4-3 combines with J gene TRBJ2-1; a weak D match, TRBD1 (5 bases). This CDR3 region has 15 residues. Trimming took 1 base from V and 8 from J, leaving 15 bases between them. From germline, CDR1 is LGHNA and CDR2 YSLEER. The CDR3 region is CASSQVGAGPHEQFF. The CDR3 DNA reads as TGCGCCAGCAGCCAAGTAGGGGCCGGCCCCCATGAGCAGTTCTTC.

This clonotype has just one count. This chain joins TRBV9 and TRBJ2-3; unclear D gene. This CDR3 contains 13 residues. From germline, CDR1 is SGDLS and CDR2 YYNGEE. Between the trimmed V and J ends, which lost 0 bases and 4 bases, there was a span of 6 bases. In nucleotides, the CDR3 is TGTGCCAGCAGCGTAGAAGTTGCAGATACGCAGTATTTT. Amino acids: CASSVEVADTQYF. Complete variable domain (other parts from reference TRBV9 and TRBJ2-3): DSGVTQTPKHLITATGQRVTLRCSPRSGDLSVYWYQQSLDQGLQFLIQYYNGEERAKGNILERFSAQQFPDLHSELNLSSLELGDSALYFCASSVEVADTQYFGPGTRLTVL.

The chain employs TRBV5-1 and TRBJ1-1; maybe TRBD1 (6 bases). V was shortened by 4 bases and J by 5 bases, with 21 bases between the two germline ends. The length of the CDR3 is 16 residues. Germline-derived CDR1 and CDR2 are SGHRS and YFSETQ. DNA for the CDR3: TGCGCCAGCAGCCCCGGGGGGGGCGAGAAGGGGACTGAAGCTTTCTTT. It codes for CASSPGGGEKGTEAFF.

The V gene is TRBV7-9, the J gene TRBJ1-3; D call uncertain. Between the trimmed V and J ends, which lost 2 bases and 0 bases, there was a span of 8 bases. Germline CDR1 reads SEHNR; CDR2 reads FQNEAQ (reference sequence). This CDR3 has 15 residues. The CDR3 DNA reads as TGTGCCAGCAGCTTAAGCTCAGACTCTGGAAACACCATATATTTT. Protein product: CASSLSSDSGNTIYF.

This chain joins TRBV9 and TRBJ1-5, with 9 bases matching TRBD1. Unmatched junction bases numbered 8, after V lost 4 bases and J lost 3 bases. The CDR3 has 16 residues. CDR1 is SGDLS, CDR2 YYNGEE, per germline. The CDR3: CASSPTTGGLNQPQHF. In DNA form, the CDR3 reads TGTGCCAGCAGCCCAACAACAGGGGGCCTCAATCAGCCCCAGCATTTT. Full variable domain (outside the CDR3, taken from reference TRBV9 and TRBJ1-5): DSGVTQTPKHLITATGQRVTLRCSPRSGDLSVYWYQQSLDQGLQFLIQYYNGEERAKGNILERFSAQQFPDLHSELNLSSLELGDSALYFCASSPTTGGLNQPQHFGDGTRLSIL.

The genes are TRBV7-9 and TRBJ2-1; a possible D gene is TRBD1 (5 bases). Germline V gene sequence: CDR1 SEHNR, CDR2 FQNEAQ (reference sequence). V was trimmed by 5 bases and J by 12 bases, leaving 14 bases between them. The CDR3 runs 12 residues. CDR3: CASSPPGLGQFF. For the CDR3, the DNA is TGTGCCAGCAGCCCCCCAGGGCTAGGGCAGTTCTTC.

The CDR3 reads CASRAPAGGPNEQFF. CDR3 DNA sequence: TGTGCCAGCAGGGCTCCAGCGGGGGGGCCTAATGAGCAGTTCTTC. The chain couples TRBV2 to TRBJ2-1; 10 bases fit TRBD2. Per germline, CDR1 SNHLY and CDR2 FYNNEI. V dropped 6 bases and J dropped 7; count of bases not matched to a gene: 9. The CDR3 covers 15 residues.

This clonotype was observed once. The chain recombines TRBV7-9 with TRBJ1-2, with a weak D call TRBD1 (5 bases). Germline CDR1 reads SEHNR; CDR2 reads FQNEAQ (reference sequence). The CDR3 sequence is 13 residues long. Trimming removed 5 bases at V and 8 bases at J, with 15 bases between. CDR3 bases: TGTGCCAGCAGCCCCAGGAGGGGAGAGGGCTACACCTTC. Protein: CASSPRRGEGYTF.

This clonotype was recorded once. One junction end does not reproduce the germline sequence, and a read error may be involved. The DNA for the CDR3 is TGCGCCAGCAGCTTCGTAGACTCGAACACCGGGGAGCTTTTTTTT. Translated, it gives CASSFVDSNTGELFF. V usage is TRBV5-1 and J usage is TRBJ2-2; tentatively, D is TRBD2 (5 bases). This CDR3 has 15 amino acids. Germline-derived CDR1 and CDR2 are SGHRS and YFSETQ.

The chain joins TRBV19 to TRBJ1-5; possibly TRBD1 for D (6 bases). V was trimmed by 6 bases and J by 5 bases, leaving 8 bases between them. Germline V lookup: CDR1 LNHDA, CDR2 SQIVND (reference sequence). This CDR3 has 12 amino acids. The CDR3 DNA reads as TGTGCCAGTAGACAGGGTTATCAGCCCCAGCATTTT. It encodes CASRQGYQPQHF.

V is TRBV4-1 and J is TRBJ2-3; 7 nucleotides align to TRBD1. The trim removed 1 base at V and 5 bases at J, leaving 6 bases unmatched. The CDR3 loop spans 15 amino acids. Germline lookup yields CDR1 MGHRA and CDR2 YSYEKL. In nucleotides, the CDR3 is TGCGCCAGCAGCCAAGGTGACAGGGTACTAGATACGCAGTATTTT. Amino acid sequence: CASSQGDRVLDTQYF.

V and J are TRBV6-2 or TRBV6-3 and TRBJ1-1, with 8 bases that match TRBD1. Germline CDR1 is MNHEY and CDR2 is SVGEGT. This CDR3 has 12 residues. Trimming took 7 bases from V and 8 from J; bases not matched to a gene: 6. The chain's CDR3 is CASTFGQGEAFF. The CDR3, as DNA: TGTGCCAGCACCTTTGGACAGGGCGAAGCTTTCTTT.